This record covers a single TCR beta chain. The data originate from a study of graft-versus-host responses after intestinal transplantation. Germline CDR1 and CDR2: SGHAT and FQNNGV. The CDR3 length is 16 residues. V lost 1 base and J lost 4; bases outside the gene matches: 7. Clones were sequenced by immunoSEQ multiplex PCR, and TCRdb holds only the in-frame ones, with some missing. The sample records under 90,000 clones, over 80% being singletons. The sequenced sample was PBMCs, obtained 98 days after intestinal transplantation. This sequence joins TRBV11-2 and TRBJ2-5; TRBD2 aligns across 9 bases. This receptor was identified in a human patient who received an intestinal transplant, so some T cells may come from the graft donor. As DNA, the CDR3 is TGTGCCAGCAGCTTAGGTTTACTAGCGGGCCTAGAGACCCAGTACTTC. Translation: CASSLGLLAGLETQYF.